Below are 8 T cell receptor beta chains sequenced from a single sample in a study. TCRdb recomputed calls from the RT-PCR reads with MiXCR, one row per CDR3 protein. Among hundreds of thousands of distinct CDR3 sequences, over 12% were seen once, and the ten largest hold 3.6%. Sequenced input: memory CD4+ T cells from blood. Receptors originate from a female donor in good health, serving as a healthy control.

CDR3 loop: CSARTQRGPLNEQFF. CDR3 DNA: TGCAGTGCTCGAACCCAGCGGGGGCCCCTCAATGAGCAGTTCTTC. V gene TRBV20-1 combines with J gene TRBJ2-1; 8 nucleotides align to TRBD2. CDR1 DFQATT and CDR2 SNEGSKA come from the germline V gene (reference sequence). The CDR3 spans 15 residues. J gave up 6 bases and V 5 bases, and 12 bases lay outside the gene matches.

This clonotype has just a few counts. This sequence joins TRBV20-1 and TRBJ2-3, with TRBD2 matching over 10 bases. This CDR3 is built from 17 residues. Trimming removed 0 bases from V and 5 bases from J; junction bases left unmatched: 11. CDR1 is DFQATT, CDR2 SNEGSKA, per germline (reference sequence). This CDR3 reads CSARDLAGAGRLDTQYF. For the CDR3, the DNA is TGCAGTGCTAGAGATCTAGCGGGAGCGGGCCGCTTAGATACGCAGTATTTT.

The chain carries TRBV15 and TRBJ2-7; D is perhaps TRBD1 or TRBD2 (5 bases each). CDR3 length: 12 amino acids. Germline CDR1 and CDR2: LNHNV and YYDKDF (reference sequence). Trimming shortened V by 8 bases and J by 9 bases, and 17 bases separated the two germline ends. The CDR3 DNA reads TGTGCCACCGCTGGGGTCGGGGCAGGGCAGTACTTC. Translated, it gives CATAGVGAGQYF.

This clonotype was seen more than once but under ten times. The genes are TRBV24-1 and TRBJ2-1, with 8 bases fitting TRBD2. V lost 3 bases and J lost 3; bases outside the gene matches: 3. CDR3 length: 15 amino acids. The germline V gene has CDR1 KGHDR and CDR2 SFDVKD. The CDR3 here is CATSDASGFYNEQFF. CDR3 sequence (DNA): TGTGCCACCAGTGATGCTAGCGGGTTCTACAATGAGCAGTTCTTC.

Many counts were recorded for this clonotype. V gene TRBV19 combines with J gene TRBJ2-7, with 7 bases that match TRBD1. This CDR3 is built from 14 residues. Germline assignment: CDR1 LNHDA and CDR2 SQIVND (reference sequence). Losses at the gene ends were 8 bases for V and 0 bases for J; bases not matched to a gene: 7. The CDR3 DNA reads as TGTGCCAGTTCCCGGACAGGAGACTCCTACGAGCAGTACTTC. This encodes CASSRTGDSYEQYF.

In the case of this clonotype: This sequence may be a read error, since a much larger clone differs from it by one base. The chain combines TRBV7-2 with TRBJ2-7, with 8 nucleotides matching TRBD2. V shed 4 bases, J shed 6 bases, and the junction held 8 bases outside the gene matches. From germline, CDR1 is SGHTA and CDR2 FQGNSA. The CDR3 runs to 14 residues. For the CDR3, the DNA is TGTGCCAGCAGCTCGGGACTAGTGGGTACCGAGCAGTACTTC. Residues: CASSSGLVGTEQYF. The full variable domain, its missing parts supplied by reference TRBV7-2 and TRBJ2-7, is GAGVSQSPSNKVTEKGKDVELRCDPISGHTALYWYRQSLGQGLEFLIYFQGNSAPDKSGLPSDRFSAERTGGSVSTLTIQRTQQEDSAVYLCASSSGLVGTEQYFGPGTRLTVT.

This clonotype was seen a handful of times. The chain uses TRBV2 and TRBJ2-3; D is perhaps TRBD2 (6 bases). The germline CDR1 and CDR2 sequences are SNHLY and FYNNEI. The CDR3 extends over 14 amino acids. Trimming stripped 7 bases from V and 0 bases from J, with 11 bases between. CDR3 sequence: CASKDGTSTDTQYF. The CDR3 DNA reads as TGTGCCAGCAAAGACGGGACTAGCACAGATACGCAGTATTTT.

This clonotype was found a few times. The CDR3 bases are TGTGCCAGCAGCTTATGGGCAGGGAGCGGATACGAGCAGTACTTC. It encodes CASSLWAGSGYEQYF. The V call is TRBV7-2, the J call TRBJ2-7; D may be TRBD1 or TRBD2 (5 bases each). CDR3 length: 15 amino acids. V lost 2 bases, J lost 4 bases, and 15 bases lay in between. CDR1 SGHTA and CDR2 FQGNSA come from the germline V gene.